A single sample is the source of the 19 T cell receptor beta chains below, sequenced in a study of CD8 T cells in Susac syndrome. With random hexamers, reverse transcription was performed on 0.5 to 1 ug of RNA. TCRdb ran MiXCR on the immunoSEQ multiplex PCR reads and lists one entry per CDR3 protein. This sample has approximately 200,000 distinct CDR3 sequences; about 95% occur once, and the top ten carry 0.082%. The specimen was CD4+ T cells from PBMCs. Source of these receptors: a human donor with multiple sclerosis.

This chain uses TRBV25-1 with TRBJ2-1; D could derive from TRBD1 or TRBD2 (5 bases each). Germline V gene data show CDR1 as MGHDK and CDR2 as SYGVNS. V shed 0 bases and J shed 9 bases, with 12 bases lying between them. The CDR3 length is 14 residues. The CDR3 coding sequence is TGTGCCAGCAGTGAATACGGGGACCCGGCTGAGCAGTTCTTC. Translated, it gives CASSEYGDPAEQFF.

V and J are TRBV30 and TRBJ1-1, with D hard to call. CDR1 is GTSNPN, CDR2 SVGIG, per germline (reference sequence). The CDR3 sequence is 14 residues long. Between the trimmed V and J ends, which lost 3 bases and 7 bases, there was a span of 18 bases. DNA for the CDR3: TGTGCCTGGAGGGCAGGACCCTACACGGGTGAAGCTTTCTTT. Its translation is CAWRAGPYTGEAFF.

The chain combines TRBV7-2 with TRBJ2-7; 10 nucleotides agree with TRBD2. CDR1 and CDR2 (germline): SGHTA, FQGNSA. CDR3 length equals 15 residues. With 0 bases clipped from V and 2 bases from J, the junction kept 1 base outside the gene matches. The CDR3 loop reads CASSLASGGTYEQYV. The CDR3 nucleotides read TGTGCCAGCAGCTTAGCTAGCGGGGGGACCTACGAGCAGTACGTC.

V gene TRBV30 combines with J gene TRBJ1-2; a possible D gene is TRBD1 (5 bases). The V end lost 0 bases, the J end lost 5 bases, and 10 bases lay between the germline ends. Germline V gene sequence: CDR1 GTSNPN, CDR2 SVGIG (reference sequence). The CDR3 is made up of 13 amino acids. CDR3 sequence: CAWSVDRWYGYTF. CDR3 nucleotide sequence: TGTGCCTGGAGTGTAGACAGATGGTATGGCTACACCTTC.

CDR3 bases: TGCAGTGCTAGACGGGACTCGGGATATGGCTACACCTTC. Its translation: CSARRDSGYGYTF. The J gene is TRBJ1-2, the V gene TRBV20-1, with a possible D match to TRBD1 (5 bases). CDR3 length: 13 amino acids. Germline CDR1 is DFQATT and CDR2 is SNEGSKA (reference sequence). V was pared by 2 bases and J by 5 bases, with 12 bases between.

This CDR3 reads CSAKQGRETQYF. CDR3 sequence (DNA): TGCAGCGCGAAACAGGGGCGCGAGACCCAGTACTTC. J is TRBJ2-5 and V is TRBV29-1; 7 bases agree with TRBD1. V lost 7 bases, J lost 5 bases, and 7 bases stayed unmatched. The CDR3 has 12 amino acids. Germline lookup yields CDR1 SQVTM and CDR2 ANQGSEA. Supplemented by reference TRBV29-1 and TRBJ2-5, the full variable domain reads SAVISQKPSRDICQRGTSLTIQCQVDSQVTMMFWYRQQPGQSLTLIATANQGSEATYESGFVIDKFPISRPNLTFSTLTVSNMSPEDSSIYLCSAKQGRETQYFGPGTRLLVL.

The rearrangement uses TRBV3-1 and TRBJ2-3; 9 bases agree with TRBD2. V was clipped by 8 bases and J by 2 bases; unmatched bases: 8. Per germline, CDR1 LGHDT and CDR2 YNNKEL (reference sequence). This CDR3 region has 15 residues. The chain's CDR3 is CASRGLAGLTDTQYF. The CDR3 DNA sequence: TGTGCCAGCCGGGGACTAGCAGGACTCACAGATACGCAGTATTTT.

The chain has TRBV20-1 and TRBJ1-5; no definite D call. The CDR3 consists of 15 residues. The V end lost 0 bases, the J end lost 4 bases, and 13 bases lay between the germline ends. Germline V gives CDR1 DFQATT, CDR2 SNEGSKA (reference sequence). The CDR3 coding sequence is TGCAGTGCTAGAGATGGACGGAGAACGAATCAGCCCCAGCATTTT. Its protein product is CSARDGRRTNQPQHF.

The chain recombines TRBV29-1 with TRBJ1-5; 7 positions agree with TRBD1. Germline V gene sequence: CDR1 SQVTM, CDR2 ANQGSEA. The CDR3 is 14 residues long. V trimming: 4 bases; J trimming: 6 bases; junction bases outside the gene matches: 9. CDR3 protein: CSVAGQGGGQPQHF. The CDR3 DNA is TGCAGCGTTGCAGGGCAGGGGGGAGGTCAGCCCCAGCATTTT.

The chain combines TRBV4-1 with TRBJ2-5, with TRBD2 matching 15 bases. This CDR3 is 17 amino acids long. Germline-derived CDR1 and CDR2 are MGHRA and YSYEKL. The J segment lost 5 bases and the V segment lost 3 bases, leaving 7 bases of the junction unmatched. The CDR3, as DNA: TGCGCCAGCAGCCACAGGACTAGCGGGGGGGCCGGTGAGACCCAGTACTTC. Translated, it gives CASSHRTSGGAGETQYF.

The CDR3 DNA sequence: TGTGCCAGTAGTATAGGAGTCAGGAACACTGAAGCTTTCTTT. Translated: CASSIGVRNTEAFF. The chain couples TRBV19 to TRBJ1-1, with D hard to call. Trimming took off 1 base at V and 1 base at J, with 7 bases between the two ends. Germline CDR1 reads LNHDA; CDR2 reads SQIVND (reference sequence). This CDR3 contains 14 residues.

Here the CDR3 reads CASSLPEETQYF. The CDR3 coding sequence is TGCGCCAGCAGCTTACCAGAAGAGACCCAGTACTTC. V gene TRBV5-1 combines with J gene TRBJ2-5; D gene uncertain. CDR1 and CDR2 (germline): SGHRS, YFSETQ. V lost 2 bases to trimming and J lost 3 bases, with 5 bases between them. The CDR3 loop spans 12 amino acids.

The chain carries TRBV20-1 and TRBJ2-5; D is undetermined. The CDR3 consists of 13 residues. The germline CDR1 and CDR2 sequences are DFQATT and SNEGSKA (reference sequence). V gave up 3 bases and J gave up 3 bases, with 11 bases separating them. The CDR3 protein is CSASLLFEETQYF. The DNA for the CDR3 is TGCAGTGCTAGCCTCCTTTTCGAAGAGACCCAGTACTTC.

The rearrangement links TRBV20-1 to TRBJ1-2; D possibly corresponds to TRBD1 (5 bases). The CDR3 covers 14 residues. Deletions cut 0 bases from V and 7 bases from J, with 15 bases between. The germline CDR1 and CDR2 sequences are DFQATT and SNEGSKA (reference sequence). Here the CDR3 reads CSARDLESRGGYTF. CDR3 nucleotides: TGCAGTGCTAGAGATCTGGAGAGTAGGGGTGGCTACACCTTC.

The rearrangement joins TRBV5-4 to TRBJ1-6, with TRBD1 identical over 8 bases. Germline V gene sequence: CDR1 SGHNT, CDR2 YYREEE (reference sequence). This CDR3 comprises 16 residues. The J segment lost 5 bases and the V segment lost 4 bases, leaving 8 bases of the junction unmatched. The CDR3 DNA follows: TGTGCCAGCAGCGGAAGAGCAGGGGGCAATAATTCACCCCTCCACTTT. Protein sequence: CASSGRAGGNNSPLHF.

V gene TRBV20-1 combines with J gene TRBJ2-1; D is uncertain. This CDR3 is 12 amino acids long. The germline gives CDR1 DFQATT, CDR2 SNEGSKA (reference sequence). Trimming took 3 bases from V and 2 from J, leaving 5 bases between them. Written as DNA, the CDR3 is TGCAGTGCTAGGGCTACCTACAATGAGCAGTTCTTC. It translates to CSARATYNEQFF.

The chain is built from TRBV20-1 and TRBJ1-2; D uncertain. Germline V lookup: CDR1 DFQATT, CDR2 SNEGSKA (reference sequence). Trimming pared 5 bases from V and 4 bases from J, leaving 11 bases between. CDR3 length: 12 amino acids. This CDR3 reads CSAPDRFYGYTF. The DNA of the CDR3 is TGCAGTGCTCCCGACCGTTTCTATGGCTACACCTTC.

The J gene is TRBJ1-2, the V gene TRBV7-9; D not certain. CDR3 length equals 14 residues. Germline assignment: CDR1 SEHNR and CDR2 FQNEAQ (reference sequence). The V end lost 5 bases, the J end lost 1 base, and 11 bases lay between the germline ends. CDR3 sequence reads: CASSPRKFNYGYTF. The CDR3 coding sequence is TGTGCCAGCAGCCCTCGTAAATTTAACTATGGCTACACCTTC.

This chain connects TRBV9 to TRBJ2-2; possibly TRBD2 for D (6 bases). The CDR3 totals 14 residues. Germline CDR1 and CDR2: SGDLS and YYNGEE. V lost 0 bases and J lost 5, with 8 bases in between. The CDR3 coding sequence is TGTGCCAGCAGCGTAGCGGGGGAAACCGGGGAGCTGTTTTTT. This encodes CASSVAGETGELFF.